A single sample is the source of the 14 T cell receptor beta chains below, sequenced in a study of T cell repertoires in cytomegalovirus infection. TCRdb re-derived calls from the reads in MiXCR, one entry per CDR3 protein. The sample holds some 150,000 distinct CDR3 sequences; about 20% are singletons and the top ten take 9.5% to 13%. Sequenced: PBMCs. The origin of the receptors is a human donor in good health (CMV status not recorded). Some clones in this sample may be carry-over from other donors' samples.

Note on this clonotype: The germline gene is not matched at one end of the junction; a read error may be the cause. The V gene is TRBV7-8, the J gene TRBJ2-3; the D is unclear. The CDR3 has 15 amino acids. Germline V gene data show CDR1 as SGHVS and CDR2 as FQNEAQ. In DNA, the CDR3 is TGTGCCAGCAGCAGAAGATACGACGGAACAGTTACGCAGTATTTT. It encodes CASSRRYDGTVTQYF.

V and J are TRBV6-6 and TRBJ2-7; possible D gene TRBD2, 6 bases. The CDR3 runs 13 residues. V was cut by 4 bases and J by 6 bases, with 13 bases left in between. CDR1 MNHNY and CDR2 SVGAGI come from the germline V gene (reference sequence). The CDR3 loop is CASSSQRGGEQYF. CDR3 nucleotides: TGTGCCAGCAGTTCTCAGAGGGGAGGCGAGCAGTACTTC.

The chain couples TRBV12-3 or TRBV12-4 to TRBJ1-6; perhaps TRBD1 as D (6 bases). Trimming took 3 bases from V and 7 from J, leaving 10 bases between them. The CDR3 sequence is 14 residues long. In nucleotides, the CDR3 is TGTGCCAGCAGTTTGGGGGCGGGAAATTCACCCCTCCACTTT. Protein sequence: CASSLGAGNSPLHF.

Comment on this clonotype: One end of the junction is discordant with germline, which a read error may explain. The J gene is TRBJ2-7, the V gene TRBV7-9; D could derive from TRBD1 or TRBD2 (5 bases each). The germline V gene has CDR1 SEHNR and CDR2 FQNEAQ (reference sequence). CDR3 length equals 14 residues. CDR3 protein: CASSFSGRSYERYF. The CDR3 DNA follows: TGTGCCAGCAGCTTTTCGGGACGCTCCTACGAGCGGTACTTC.

The sample holds many counts of this clonotype. This chain's CDR3 is CASSPLDRTLSGANVLTF. CDR3 bases: TGTGCCAGCAGTCCCCTCGACAGGACACTCTCTGGGGCCAACGTCCTGACTTTC. The chain joins TRBV12-3 or TRBV12-4 to TRBJ2-6; D may be TRBD1 (6 bases). The CDR3 loop spans 18 amino acids. The V end was cut by 5 bases, the J end by 0 bases, with 17 bases between.

This clonotype was seen more than once but under ten times. This sequence joins TRBV11-2 and TRBJ2-7; D is unclear. This CDR3 is built from 13 residues. V lost 1 base and J lost 4, with 8 bases in between. Germline V gene lookup returns CDR1 SGHAT and CDR2 FQNNGV. The CDR3 loop is CASSLVRTYEQYF. CDR3 sequence (DNA): TGTGCCAGCAGCTTAGTAAGGACGTACGAGCAGTACTTC.

The J gene is TRBJ1-4, the V gene TRBV14; D remains unclear. The CDR3 loop spans 14 amino acids. V lost 1 base and J 5 bases, leaving 8 bases between the germline ends. Germline values: CDR1 SGHDN, CDR2 FVKESK. Here the CDR3 reads CASSQAGRNEKLFF. CDR3 bases: TGTGCCAGCAGCCAAGCGGGTCGGAATGAAAAACTGTTTTTT. The variable domain in full, completed from reference TRBV14 and TRBJ1-4, reads EAGVTQFPSHSVIEKGQTVTLRCDPISGHDNLYWYRRVMGKEIKFLLHFVKESKQDESGMPNNRFLAERTGGTYSTLKVQPAELEDSGVYFCASSQAGRNEKLFFGSGTQLSVL.

V and J are TRBV29-1 and TRBJ2-7; D is unclear. Germline CDR1 is SQVTM and CDR2 is ANQGSEA. V shed 3 bases and J shed 4 bases, with 16 bases lying between them. CDR3 length: 14 amino acids. The CDR3 DNA sequence: TGCAGCGTTGAGGGCGGCAAAGGAACTTACGAGCAGTACTTC. Translating it yields CSVEGGKGTYEQYF.

This clonotype was picked up a small number of times. CDR3 region: CASSQTGGPNQPQHF. CDR3 DNA sequence: TGTGCCAGCAGTCAAACAGGGGGCCCAAATCAGCCCCAGCATTTT. This chain connects TRBV7-3 to TRBJ1-5; 9 bases match TRBD1. Trimming cost V 6 bases and J 4 bases; bases outside gene matches: 7. The CDR3 loop spans 15 amino acids. In germline, CDR1 is SGHTA, CDR2 FQGTGA. The variable domain in full, with the rest retrieved from reference TRBV7-3 and TRBJ1-5, is GAGVSQTPSNKVTEKGKYVELRCDPISGHTALYWYRQSLGQGPEFLIYFQGTGAADDSGLPNDRFFAVRPEGSVSTLKIQRTERGDSAVYLCASSQTGGPNQPQHFGDGTRLSIL.

A word on this clonotype: This may arise from a read error, as a much more abundant clone is one base away. V gene TRBV7-2 combines with J gene TRBJ2-2; 8 nucleotides align to TRBD2. This CDR3 contains 17 residues. Per the germline V gene, CDR1 is SGHTA and CDR2 is FQGNSA. With V trimmed by 1 base and J by 7 bases, 11 bases remained unmatched. In DNA form, the CDR3 reads TGTGCCAGCAGCTTAGAACCAGCGGGGGTCGGTGGCGGGGAGCTGTTTTTT. The encoded protein is CASSLEPAGVGGGELFF.

The chain is built from TRBV12-3 or TRBV12-4 and TRBJ2-4, with a weak D call TRBD2 (5 bases). CDR3 length: 12 residues. V lost 8 bases and J lost 4, with 9 bases in between. The CDR3 spells CASRGQKNIQYF. The DNA of the CDR3 is TGTGCCAGCCGCGGGCAGAAAAACATTCAGTACTTC.

The V and J genes are TRBV20-1 and TRBJ1-4, with D uncertain. The germline V gene has CDR1 DFQATT and CDR2 SNEGSKA (reference sequence). Trimming cost V 2 bases and J 5 bases, with 9 bases left between them. This CDR3 comprises 13 residues. The CDR3 region has the DNA TGCAGTGCTAGACCCGTGAACAATGAAAAACTGTTTTTT. The encoded protein is CSARPVNNEKLFF.

The sample holds a few counts of this clonotype. The chain uses TRBV12-3 or TRBV12-4 and TRBJ1-1; D possibly corresponds to TRBD1 (6 bases). The CDR3 consists of 16 residues. V was shortened by 5 bases and J by 4 bases, with 20 bases between the two germline ends. This chain's CDR3 is CASSPWGRGGVTEAFF. The CDR3 coding sequence is TGTGCCAGCAGTCCCTGGGGCAGGGGCGGGGTCACTGAAGCTTTCTTT.

Only a few counts were recorded for this clonotype. The chain joins TRBV6-5 to TRBJ2-7; D possibly uses TRBD1 or TRBD2 (6 bases each). CDR3 size: 15 residues. V was shortened by 2 bases and J by 4 bases, with 15 bases between the two germline ends. The germline CDR1 and CDR2 sequences are MNHEY and SVGAGI. This chain's CDR3 is CASSYGRDIPYEQYF. CDR3 DNA sequence: TGTGCCAGCAGTTACGGGCGGGACATCCCGTACGAGCAGTACTTC.